Listed below are T cell receptor beta chains from one sample, sequenced in a study of T-cell reconstitution after alpha-beta-depleted transplantation in children. TCRdb passed the PCR reads through MiXCR, listing each CDR3 protein once. The sample contains 250,000 to 400,000 distinct CDR3 sequences, over 20% of which appear only once. This specimen was PBMCs, mostly from graft donor cells, taken 180 days after TCRalphabeta/CD19-depleted stem cell transplant. Receptors originate from a male patient younger than 18 who had a stem cell transplant for acute lymphoblastic leukemia, so the T cells may come from the graft donor. Both conserved end residues are part of each CDR3. D genes are given only for firm matches. The size of a clone is reported for some rows only, either as once, few or many, or as a class for expanded clones.

>few|-|TRBV4-1|TRBJ2-7
TGCGCCAGCAGCCAAGTATTGTGGCCCCCAACTTTC
CASSQVLWPPTF
>-|-|TRBV10-1|TRBJ1-3
TGCGCCAGCAGTTCCTACCTGGGGACTGGAAACACCATATATTTT
CASSSYLGTGNTIYF
>few|TRBD1|TRBV7-9|TRBJ2-7
TGTGCCAGCAGCTTTGTCCCAACCGGGACAGGGACCTACGAGCAGTACTTC
CASSFVPTGTGTYEQYF
>-|TRBD2|TRBV4-1|TRBJ2-1
TGCGCCAGCAGCCAGAGACTAGCGGGAGGGTATGAGCAGTTCTTC
CASSQRLAGGYEQFF
>-|-|TRBV20-1|TRBJ1-4
TGCAGGCCTTCCTCAGGGTTAAAACTGTTTTTT
CRPSSGLKLFF
>once|-|TRBV24-1|TRBJ2-4
TGTGCCACCAGTGATCCAGCGGAGGGGGCCAAAAACATTCAGTACTTC
CATSDPAEGAKNIQYF
>few|TRBD2|TRBV15|TRBJ2-1
TGTGCCACCAGCAGAGGGCTAGCGGGAGGGCTACGGGAGCAGTTCTTC
CATSRGLAGGLREQFF
>few|TRBD1|TRBV15|TRBJ2-3
TGTGCCACCAGCCCCAGCAGGGGGCCCACAGATACGCAGTATTTT
CATSPSRGPTDTQYF
>few|-|TRBV7-8|TRBJ2-5
TGTGCCAGCAGCTTAAGAATTTTTGGGACCCAGTACTTC
CASSLRIFGTQYF
>-|-|TRBV11-1|TRBJ1-3
TGTGCCAGCGAGGGATCTGGAAACACCATATATTTT
CASEGSGNTIYF
>few|-|TRBV20-1|TRBJ2-2
TGCAGTGCTAGGGTCGCAGGCACGAACACCGGGGAGCTGTTTTTT
CSARVAGTNTGELFF
>few|-|TRBV28|TRBJ1-4
TGTGCCAGCAGTTTTGGGTCGGTTGAAAAACTGTTTTTT
CASSFGSVEKLFF
>-|-|TRBV6-1|TRBJ2-7
TGTGCCAGCACTATCCGACAGGAAGGCTACGAGCAGTACTTC
CASTIRQEGYEQYF
>many|-|TRBV7-2|TRBJ1-2
TGTGCCAGCAGCTTAGGACCGAACTATGGCTACACCTTC
CASSLGPNYGYTF
>-|TRBD2|TRBV19|TRBJ2-1
TGTGCCAGTAGTAGACAGATCCAGGGACTAGTAAGGAATGAGCAGTTCTTC
CASSRQIQGLVRNEQFF
>few|-|TRBV4-1|TRBJ2-1
TGCGCCAGCAGCCAACCTTTCCAAAGCTCCTACAATGAGCAGTTCTTC
CASSQPFQSSYNEQFF
>-|-|TRBV18|TRBJ1-1
TGTGCCAGCTCACCACCGTCAGGGATCACTGAAGCTTTCTTT
CASSPPSGITEAFF